This TCR beta chain was identified in a study of blood T cells in healthy people across ages. A second PCR of 7 to 11 cycles used a sample-barcoded 5' primer and a J-beta primer mix. TCRdb reprocessed the 5' RACE reads with MiXCR, giving one entry per CDR3 protein. The table shows around 1,500,000 distinct CDR3 sequences, with 28% occurring only once. Germline CDR1 SGHRS, CDR2 YFSETQ. This CDR3 comprises 16 residues. Trimming cost V 8 bases and J 3 bases; bases outside gene matches: 15. Sequencing input: blood. The chain recombines TRBV5-1 with TRBJ2-7, with TRBD1 matching 9 bases. The sequence was collected from a woman in her 30s in good health. CDR3 region: CARPPRGDRDDYEQYF. The CDR3 DNA reads as TGCGCCAGGCCCCCTCGGGGGGACAGGGACGACTACGAGCAGTACTTC.